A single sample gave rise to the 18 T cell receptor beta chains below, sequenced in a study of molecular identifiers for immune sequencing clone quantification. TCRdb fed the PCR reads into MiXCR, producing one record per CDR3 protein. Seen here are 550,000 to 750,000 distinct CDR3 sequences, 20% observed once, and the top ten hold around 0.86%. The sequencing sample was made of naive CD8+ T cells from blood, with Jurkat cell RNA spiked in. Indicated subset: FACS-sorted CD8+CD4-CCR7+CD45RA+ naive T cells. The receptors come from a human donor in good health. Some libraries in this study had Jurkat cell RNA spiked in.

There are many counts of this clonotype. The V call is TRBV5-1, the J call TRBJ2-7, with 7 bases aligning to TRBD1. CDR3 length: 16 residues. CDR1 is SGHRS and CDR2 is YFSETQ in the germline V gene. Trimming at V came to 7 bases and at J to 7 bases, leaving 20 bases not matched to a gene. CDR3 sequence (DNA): TGCGCCAGCTCCTATCCCCTAGGGCAGGGGGTAGGGGAGCAGTACTTC. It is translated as CASSYPLGQGVGEQYF. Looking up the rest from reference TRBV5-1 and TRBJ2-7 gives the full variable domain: KAGVTQTPRYLIKTRGQQVTLSCSPISGHRSVSWYQQTPGQGLQFLFEYFSETQRNKGNFPGRFSGRQFSNSRSEMNVSTLELGDSALYLCASSYPLGQGVGEQYFGPGTRLTVT.

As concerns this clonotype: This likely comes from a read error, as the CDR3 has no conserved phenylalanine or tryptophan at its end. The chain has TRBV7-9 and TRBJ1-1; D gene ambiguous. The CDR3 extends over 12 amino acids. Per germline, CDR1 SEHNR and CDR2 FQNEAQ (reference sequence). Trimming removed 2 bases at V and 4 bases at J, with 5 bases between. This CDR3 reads CASSLSSTEAFL. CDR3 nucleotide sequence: TGTGCCAGCAGCTTATCGTCCACTGAAGCTTTCCTT.

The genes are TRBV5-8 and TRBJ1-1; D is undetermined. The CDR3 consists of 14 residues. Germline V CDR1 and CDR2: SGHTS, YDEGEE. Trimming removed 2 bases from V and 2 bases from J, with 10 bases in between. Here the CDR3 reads CASSLAEVNTEAFF. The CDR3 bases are TGTGCCAGCAGCTTAGCAGAAGTTAACACTGAAGCTTTCTTT.

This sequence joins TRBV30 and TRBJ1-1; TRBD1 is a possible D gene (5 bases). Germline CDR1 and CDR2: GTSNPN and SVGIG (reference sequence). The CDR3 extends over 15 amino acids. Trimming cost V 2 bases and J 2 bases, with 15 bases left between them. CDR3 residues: CAWSLGAATNTEAFF. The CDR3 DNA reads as TGTGCCTGGAGTCTCGGGGCCGCCACCAACACTGAAGCTTTCTTT.

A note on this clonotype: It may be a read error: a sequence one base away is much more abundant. CDR3 sequence (DNA): TGTGCCAGTATGGGGGACAGGGGTTACGGGCAGTACTTC. This translates into CASMGDRGYGQYF. The V gene is TRBV19, the J gene TRBJ2-7, with 10 bases fitting TRBD1. Germline CDR1 is LNHDA and CDR2 is SQIVND (reference sequence). CDR3 length equals 13 residues.

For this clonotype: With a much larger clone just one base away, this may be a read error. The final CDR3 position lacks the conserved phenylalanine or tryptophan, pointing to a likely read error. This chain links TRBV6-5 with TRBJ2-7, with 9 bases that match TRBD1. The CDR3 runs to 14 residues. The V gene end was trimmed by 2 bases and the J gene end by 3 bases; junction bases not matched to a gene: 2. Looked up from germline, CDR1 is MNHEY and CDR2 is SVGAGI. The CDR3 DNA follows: TGTGCCAGCAGTTACGGGACAGGGCGCTACGAGCAGTACTGC. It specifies CASSYGTGRYEQYC.

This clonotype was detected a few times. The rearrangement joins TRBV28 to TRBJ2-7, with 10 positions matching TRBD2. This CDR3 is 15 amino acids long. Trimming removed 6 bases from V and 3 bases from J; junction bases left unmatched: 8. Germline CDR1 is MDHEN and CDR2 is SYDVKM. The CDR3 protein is CASRLGTSEIYEQYF. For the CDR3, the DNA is TGTGCCAGCAGACTCGGGACTAGCGAGATCTACGAGCAGTACTTC. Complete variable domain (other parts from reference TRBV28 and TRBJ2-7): DVKVTQSSRYLVKRTGEKVFLECVQDMDHENMFWYRQDPGLGLRLIYFSYDVKMKEKGDIPEGYSVSREKKERFSLILESASTNQTSMYLCASRLGTSEIYEQYFGPGTRLTVT.

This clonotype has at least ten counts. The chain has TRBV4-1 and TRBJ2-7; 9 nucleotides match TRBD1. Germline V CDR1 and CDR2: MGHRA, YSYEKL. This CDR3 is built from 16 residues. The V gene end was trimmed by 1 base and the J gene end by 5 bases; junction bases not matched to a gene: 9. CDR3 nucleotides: TGCGCCAGCAGCCAAGCTCCCGGGACAGGGCCCCACGAGCAGTACTTC. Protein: CASSQAPGTGPHEQYF.

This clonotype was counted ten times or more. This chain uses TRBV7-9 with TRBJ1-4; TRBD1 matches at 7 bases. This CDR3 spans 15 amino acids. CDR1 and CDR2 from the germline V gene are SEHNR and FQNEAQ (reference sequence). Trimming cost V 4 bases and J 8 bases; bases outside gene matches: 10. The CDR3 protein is CASSSPGTEDEKLFF. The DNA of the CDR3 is TGTGCCAGCAGCTCTCCCGGGACAGAGGACGAAAAACTGTTTTTT.

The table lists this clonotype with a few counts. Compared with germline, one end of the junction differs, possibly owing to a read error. The CDR3 DNA reads as TGTGCCAGCAGTTACCCTCCTTTGCTGGGCCTCTTAGAGGCCCAGTACTTC. Protein product: CASSYPPLLGLLEAQYF. This chain links TRBV6-2 or TRBV6-3 with TRBJ2-5; unclear D gene. The CDR3 sequence is 17 residues long. Looked up from germline, CDR1 is MNHEY and CDR2 is SVGEGT.

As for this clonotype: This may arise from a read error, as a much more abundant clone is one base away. Here the CDR3 reads CARNQGVYEQYF. CDR3 bases: TGTGCCAGGAACCAGGGGGTCTACGAGCAGTACTTC. The genes are TRBV6-6 and TRBJ2-7; TRBD1 aligns across 7 bases. There are 12 residues in the CDR3. Germline CDR1 MNHNY, CDR2 SVGAGI (reference sequence). V lost 9 bases, J lost 3 bases, and 5 bases stayed unmatched.

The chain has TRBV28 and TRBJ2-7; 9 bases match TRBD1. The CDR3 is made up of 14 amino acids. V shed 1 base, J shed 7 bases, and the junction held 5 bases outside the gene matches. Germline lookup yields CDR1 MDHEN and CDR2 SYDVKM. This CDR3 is CASSLLDRGLEQYF. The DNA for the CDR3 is TGTGCCAGCAGTTTATTGGACAGGGGACTAGAGCAGTACTTC.

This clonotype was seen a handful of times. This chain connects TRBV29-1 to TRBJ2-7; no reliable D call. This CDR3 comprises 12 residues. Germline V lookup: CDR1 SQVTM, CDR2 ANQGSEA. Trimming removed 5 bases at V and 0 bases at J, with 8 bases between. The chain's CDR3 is CSVLENSYEQYF. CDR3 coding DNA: TGCAGCGTTCTAGAAAACTCCTACGAGCAGTACTTC.

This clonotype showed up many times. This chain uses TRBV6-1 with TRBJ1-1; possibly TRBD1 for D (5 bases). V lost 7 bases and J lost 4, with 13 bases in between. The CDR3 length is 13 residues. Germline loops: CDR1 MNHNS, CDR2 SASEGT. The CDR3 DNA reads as TGTGCCAGCACCGACAGAGGTGGCACTGAAGCTTTCTTT. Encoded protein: CASTDRGGTEAFF.

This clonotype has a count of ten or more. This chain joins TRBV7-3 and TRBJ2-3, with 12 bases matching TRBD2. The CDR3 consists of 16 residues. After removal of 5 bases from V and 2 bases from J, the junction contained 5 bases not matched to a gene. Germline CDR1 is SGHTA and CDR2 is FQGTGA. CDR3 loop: CASSPLAGGTTDTQYF. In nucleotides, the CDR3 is TGTGCCAGCAGCCCCCTAGCGGGGGGGACCACAGATACGCAGTATTTT.

The CDR3 coding sequence is TGTGCCAGCAGCCCCGATATCCCTGGGAGGAATCAGCCCCAGCATTTT. It yields the protein CASSPDIPGRNQPQHF. This chain uses TRBV7-9 with TRBJ1-5; no definite D call. This CDR3 spans 16 amino acids. CDR1 is SEHNR, CDR2 FQNEAQ, per germline (reference sequence). V lost 5 bases and J 4 bases, leaving 18 bases between the germline ends.

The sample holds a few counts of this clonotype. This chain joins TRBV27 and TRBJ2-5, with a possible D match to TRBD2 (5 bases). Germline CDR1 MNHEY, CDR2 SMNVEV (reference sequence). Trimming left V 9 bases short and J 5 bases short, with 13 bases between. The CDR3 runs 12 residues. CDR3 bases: TGTGCCAGTGGCTTTCGCGGGGAGACCCAGTACTTC. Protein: CASGFRGETQYF.

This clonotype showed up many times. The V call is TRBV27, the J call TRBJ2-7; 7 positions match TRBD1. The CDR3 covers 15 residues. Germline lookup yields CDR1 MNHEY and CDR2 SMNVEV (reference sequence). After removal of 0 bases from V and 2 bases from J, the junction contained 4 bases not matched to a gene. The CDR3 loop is CASSLSGGEAYEQYF. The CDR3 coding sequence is TGTGCCAGCAGTTTATCAGGGGGCGAAGCCTACGAGCAGTACTTC.